The 32 T cell receptor beta chains listed next were all sequenced from one sample in a study of cytomegalovirus exposure and HLA in healthy donors. This PCR relied on a set of 60 Vbeta primers and 13 Jbeta primers. Generated by immunoSEQ multiplex PCR, the TCRdb table keeps only in-frame clones and is missing some. This table holds fewer than 250,000 clones, about 87% found once. Sequenced sample: PBMCs. The receptors derive from a man younger than 45 in good health and CMV-seronegative.

The count of this clone is one. This CDR3 reads CASSTPAEVVTIYF. The CDR3 DNA reads as TGTGCCAGCAGTACCCCCGCGGAGGTTGTCACCATATATTTT. The chain recombines TRBV28 with TRBJ1-3; D is uncertain. CDR1 MDHEN and CDR2 SYDVKM come from the germline V gene. The V gene lost 5 bases and the J gene lost 9 bases, with 17 bases spanning the gap. The CDR3 is 14 residues long.

V gene TRBV7-2 combines with J gene TRBJ2-2, with 9 bases fitting TRBD2. Trimming at V came to 4 bases and at J to 2 bases, leaving 2 bases not matched to a gene. This CDR3 has 15 residues. CDR1 SGHTA and CDR2 FQGNSA come from the germline V gene. CDR3 protein: CASSSTSGNTGELFF. CDR3 coding DNA: TGTGCCAGCAGCTCGACTAGCGGCAACACCGGGGAGCTGTTTTTT.

This chain connects TRBV5-1 to TRBJ1-1; D possibly corresponds to TRBD1 (5 bases). V was shortened by 6 bases and J by 9 bases, with 12 bases between the two germline ends. Per germline, CDR1 SGHRS and CDR2 YFSETQ. The CDR3 has 11 amino acids. CDR3 nucleotides: TGCGCCAGCATAGGGGCCGACAAAGCTTTCTTT. Encoded protein: CASIGADKAFF.

V and J are TRBV7-8 and TRBJ2-3; TRBD2 matches at 12 bases. V lost 4 bases to trimming and J lost 6 bases; unmatched junction nucleotides: 14. The CDR3 covers 18 residues. The V gene's germline CDR1 is SGHVS and CDR2 FQNEAQ. The CDR3 loop reads CASSSHNRLAGALDTQYF. CDR3 nucleotides: TGTGCCAGCAGCTCCCACAACAGACTAGCGGGAGCACTGGATACGCAGTATTTT.

V and J are TRBV4-1 and TRBJ2-1, with 10 bases fitting TRBD2. The V and J ends lost 4 bases and 8 bases, in that order; junction bases with no gene match: 8. The length of the CDR3 is 15 residues. Germline V gene data show CDR1 as MGHRA and CDR2 as YSYEKL. The CDR3 DNA reads TGCGCCAGCAGCCGCCCTAGCGGGAGAGTGGATGAGCAGTTCTTC. Its translation: CASSRPSGRVDEQFF.

The chain uses TRBV10-3 and TRBJ1-5; 9 bases are a match to TRBD1. Per germline, CDR1 ENHRY and CDR2 SYGVKD. The CDR3 covers 16 residues. J lost 4 bases, V lost 0 bases, and 4 bases had no gene match. The CDR3 loop reads CAISESPDRGNQPQHF. The CDR3 DNA reads as TGTGCCATCAGTGAGTCCCCGGACAGGGGAAATCAGCCCCAGCATTTT.

V is TRBV6-5 and J is TRBJ2-5; D may be TRBD1 (6 bases). V was clipped by 4 bases and J by 11 bases, with 17 bases between them. The V gene's germline CDR1 is MNHEY and CDR2 SVGAGI. The CDR3 length is 13 residues. CDR3 in amino acids: CASSSGDGGRQYF. For the CDR3, the DNA is TGTGCCAGCAGTTCAGGGGACGGCGGTCGGCAGTACTTC.

V gene TRBV5-6 combines with J gene TRBJ1-6; maybe TRBD1 (6 bases). This CDR3 comprises 17 residues. The ends were cut back, 0 bases at V and 7 bases at J, with 17 bases in the middle. Germline values: CDR1 SGHDT, CDR2 YYEEEE. CDR3 in amino acids: CASSLAGWGRGNSPLHF. CDR3 sequence (DNA): TGTGCCAGCAGCTTGGCCGGTTGGGGCAGGGGCAATTCACCCCTCCACTTT. The full variable domain, in which reference TRBV5-6 and TRBJ1-6 provide the parts outside the CDR3, is DAGVTQSPTHLIKTRGQQVTLRCSPKSGHDTVSWYQQALGQGPQFIFQYYEEEERQRGNFPDRFSGHQFPNYSSELNVNALLLGDSALYLCASSLAGWGRGNSPLHFGNGTRLTVT.

The chain has TRBV11-2 and TRBJ1-2; D not resolved. Germline V gene lookup returns CDR1 SGHAT and CDR2 FQNNGV. This CDR3 has 13 residues. With 5 bases removed from V and 8 bases from J, the gap between germline ends came to 15 bases. The CDR3 protein is CASSNFGLGGYTF. In DNA, the CDR3 is TGTGCCAGCAGCAATTTCGGACTTGGCGGCTACACCTTC.

The chain couples TRBV5-6 to TRBJ1-1, with TRBD1 matching over 8 bases. In germline, CDR1 is SGHDT, CDR2 YYEEEE. V lost 4 bases and J lost 2; bases outside the gene matches: 10. The CDR3 contains 16 residues. In DNA, the CDR3 is TGTGCCAGCAGCGGATGGACAGGGCTGGAAAACACTGAAGCTTTCTTT. Protein: CASSGWTGLENTEAFF.

V gene TRBV6-1 combines with J gene TRBJ1-5, with 7 nucleotides matching TRBD1. With 0 bases clipped from V and 4 bases from J, the junction kept 9 bases outside the gene matches. The CDR3 totals 17 residues. Germline CDR1 MNHNS, CDR2 SASEGT. The CDR3 DNA reads as TGTGCCAGCAGTGAAGCTCTGAGGGGACAGCCTAATCAGCCCCAGCATTTT. Its protein is CASSEALRGQPNQPQHF.

The V gene is TRBV6-5, the J gene TRBJ2-3; TRBD1 aligns across 10 bases. Germline trimming cut 0 bases from V and 8 bases from J; bases unmatched to any gene: 8. In germline, CDR1 is MNHEY, CDR2 SVGAGI. The length of the CDR3 is 16 residues. CDR3 sequence (DNA): TGTGCCAGCAGTTACTCGGGACAGGGGATTCAGGGTACGCAGTATTTT. It is translated as CASSYSGQGIQGTQYF.

The chain recombines TRBV28 with TRBJ1-4, with D tentatively TRBD1 (5 bases). CDR3 length: 14 amino acids. Germline-derived CDR1 and CDR2 are MDHEN and SYDVKM. Trimming stripped 7 bases from V and 4 bases from J, with 13 bases between. CDR3 bases: TGTGCCAGCACCCTGGGGGGGGGTAATGAAAAACTGTTTTTT. Translated: CASTLGGGNEKLFF. The full variable domain, rest sourced from reference TRBV28 and TRBJ1-4, is DVKVTQSSRYLVKRTGEKVFLECVQDMDHENMFWYRQDPGLGLRLIYFSYDVKMKEKGDIPEGYSVSREKKERFSLILESASTNQTSMYLCASTLGGGNEKLFFGSGTQLSVL.

The chain uses TRBV2 and TRBJ2-5, with D possibly being TRBD2 (6 bases). This CDR3 is 16 amino acids long. CDR1 is SNHLY and CDR2 is FYNNEI in the germline V gene. V was shortened by 3 bases and J by 9 bases, with 23 bases between the two germline ends. The CDR3 sequence is CASSDPASEVEEAQYF. CDR3 in DNA: TGTGCCAGCAGTGATCCGGCTAGCGAAGTAGAGGAGGCCCAGTACTTC.

The chain joins TRBV30 to TRBJ1-4; D is unresolved. Germline CDR1 GTSNPN, CDR2 SVGIG (reference sequence). Trimming stripped 6 bases from V and 5 bases from J, with 7 bases between. The CDR3 totals 11 residues. For the CDR3, the DNA is TGTGCCTGCTTACTCAATGAAAAACTGTTTTTT. Translating gives CACLLNEKLFF.

This clone was counted a single time. CDR3 loop: CASSWGGMGPTDTQYF. DNA for the CDR3: TGTGCCAGCAGCTGGGGGGGGATGGGGCCCACAGATACGCAGTATTTT. The chain recombines TRBV5-4 with TRBJ2-3; TRBD2 matches at 7 bases. The CDR3 has 16 residues. Trimming took 3 bases from V and 2 from J; bases not matched to a gene: 9. Germline V gives CDR1 SGHNT, CDR2 YYREEE (reference sequence). The variable domain in full, with the rest retrieved from reference TRBV5-4 and TRBJ2-3, is ETGVTQSPTHLIKTRGQQVTLRCSSQSGHNTVSWYQQALGQGPQFIFQYYREEENGRGNFPPRFSGLQFPNYSSELNVNALELDDSALYLCASSWGGMGPTDTQYFGPGTRLTVL.

The chain carries TRBV9 and TRBJ2-6, with D possibly TRBD2 on 6 matching bases. The V end was cut by 3 bases, the J end by 0 bases, with 13 bases between. The germline V gene encodes CDR1 SGDLS and CDR2 YYNGEE. The CDR3 spans 17 residues. The CDR3 DNA reads as TGTGCCAGCAGCGCGGACGGGAGAAGCTCTGGGGCCAACGTCCTGACTTTC. It is translated as CASSADGRSSGANVLTF.

The J gene is TRBJ2-5, the V gene TRBV13; 9 nucleotides align to TRBD2. This CDR3 has 17 amino acids. Trimming cost V 5 bases and J 5 bases; bases outside gene matches: 15. Germline V lookup: CDR1 PRHDT, CDR2 FYEKMQ (reference sequence). The CDR3 region is CASSPTRGGTVLETQYF. The CDR3 nucleotides are TGTGCCAGCAGCCCAACGCGGGGGGGGACAGTCTTGGAGACCCAGTACTTC.

In the case of this clone: Relative to the germline gene, one junction end is altered; a read error may explain this. This chain joins TRBV6-4 and TRBJ2-4; 10 positions agree with TRBD2. Germline V CDR1 and CDR2: MRHNA, SNTAGT. The CDR3 extends over 18 amino acids. In DNA form, the CDR3 reads TGTGCCAGCAGCTATAGACTAGCGGGCCGAGGAGCCAAAAACAGTCAGTACTTC. It encodes CASSYRLAGRGAKNSQYF.

Notes on this clone: Compared with germline, one end of the junction differs, possibly owing to a read error. The genes are TRBV4-1 and TRBJ1-2; TRBD1 matches 9 bases. Germline CDR1 MGHRA, CDR2 YSYEKL. This CDR3 is 13 amino acids long. CDR3 nucleotides: TGTGCCAGCAGCCCCCGGGACAGGGCTGGCTACACCTTC. Protein sequence: CASSPRDRAGYTF.

The V and J genes are TRBV6-1 and TRBJ2-5; TRBD1 matches 7 bases. The J segment lost 2 bases and the V segment lost 3 bases, leaving 6 bases of the junction unmatched. Germline V CDR1 and CDR2: MNHNS, SASEGT. This CDR3 comprises 15 residues. CDR3 loop: CASSDGTVPQETQYF. The CDR3 DNA reads TGTGCCAGCAGTGACGGGACAGTTCCTCAAGAGACCCAGTACTTC.

CDR3 residues: CAITGQNNSPLHF. CDR3 DNA: TGTGCCATCACGGGACAGAATAATTCACCCCTCCACTTT. This chain connects TRBV10-3 to TRBJ1-6; 7 nucleotides line up with TRBD1. Per germline, CDR1 ENHRY and CDR2 SYGVKD. CDR3 size: 13 residues. V was clipped by 7 bases and J by 5 bases; unmatched bases: 2.

This clone has a single count. The chain combines TRBV7-8 with TRBJ2-1; TRBD2 matches at 14 bases. Germline values: CDR1 SGHVS, CDR2 FQNEAQ. This CDR3 is 20 amino acids long. The junction had 9 bases not matched to a gene; V was cut back by 0 bases and J by 2 bases. The chain's CDR3 is CASSLAVGLAGAIAYNEQFF. The CDR3, as DNA: TGTGCCAGCAGCTTAGCCGTGGGACTAGCGGGGGCCATAGCCTACAATGAGCAGTTCTTC.

The rearrangement links TRBV2 to TRBJ2-7; the match to TRBD1 covers 7 bases. The CDR3 has 15 amino acids. Per the germline V gene, CDR1 is SNHLY and CDR2 is FYNNEI. Losses at the gene ends were 3 bases for V and 7 bases for J; bases not matched to a gene: 12. This chain's CDR3 is CASSEEGQVAGEQYF. The DNA of the CDR3 is TGTGCCAGCAGTGAGGAAGGACAGGTGGCGGGTGAGCAGTACTTC.

The CDR3 region is CASSQVPGTGVGYTF. CDR3 bases: TGCGCCAGCAGCCAAGTCCCCGGGACAGGGGTCGGCTACACCTTC. The V gene is TRBV4-1, the J gene TRBJ1-2, with TRBD1 matching over 10 bases. This CDR3 has 15 residues. Trimming took 1 base from V and 8 from J; bases not matched to a gene: 7. Per the germline V gene, CDR1 is MGHRA and CDR2 is YSYEKL.

CDR3 sequence reads: CASSLEQPRRGYTF. DNA of the CDR3: TGTGCCAGCAGCTTGGAACAACCCCGAAGAGGCTACACCTTC. The chain employs TRBV5-5 and TRBJ1-2; D call uncertain. CDR3 length: 14 amino acids. From germline, CDR1 is SGHKS and CDR2 YYEKEE (reference sequence). Between the trimmed V and J ends, which lost 0 bases and 8 bases, there was a span of 14 bases.

This chain links TRBV4-3 with TRBJ2-7; TRBD1 aligns across 10 bases. This CDR3 has 15 residues. V dropped 4 bases and J dropped 0; count of bases not matched to a gene: 3. Looked up from germline, CDR1 is LGHNA and CDR2 is YSLEER. In DNA, the CDR3 is TGCGCCAGCAGCCCCAGGGACAGGGGCTCCTACGAGCAGTACTTC. This sequence encodes CASSPRDRGSYEQYF.

This clone was seen a single time. The rearrangement links TRBV5-4 to TRBJ2-7; a weak D match, TRBD1 (6 bases). CDR1 and CDR2 from the germline V gene are SGHNT and YYREEE (reference sequence). CDR3 length: 14 amino acids. Trimming took off 4 bases at V and 0 bases at J, with 11 bases between the two ends. The CDR3: CASSPDSSSYEQYF. CDR3 coding DNA: TGTGCCAGCAGCCCGGACAGTTCCTCCTACGAGCAGTACTTC.

The chain uses TRBV6-1 and TRBJ2-7; D perhaps matches TRBD1 (6 bases). Germline values: CDR1 MNHNS, CDR2 SASEGT. V was shortened by 3 bases and J by 5 bases, with 14 bases between the two germline ends. CDR3 length: 14 residues. The CDR3 reads CASSDDRPIHEQYF. CDR3 coding DNA: TGTGCCAGCAGTGACGACAGGCCCATCCACGAGCAGTACTTC.

The chain couples TRBV7-6 to TRBJ2-7; 8 bases agree with TRBD1. Per germline, CDR1 SGHVS and CDR2 FNYEAQ. The CDR3 totals 17 residues. The V gene end was trimmed by 5 bases and the J gene end by 4 bases; junction bases not matched to a gene: 16. CDR3 DNA sequence: TGTGCCAGCAGCACAGGGTGGGACGAGACAGGGGAATACGAGCAGTACTTC. As protein: CASSTGWDETGEYEQYF.

V and J are TRBV19 and TRBJ1-1; D call uncertain. V was clipped by 11 bases and J by 6 bases, with 22 bases between them. The CDR3 consists of 14 residues. Per the germline V gene, CDR1 is LNHDA and CDR2 is SQIVND (reference sequence). The CDR3 reads CASQVASAAPEAFF. CDR3 bases: TGTGCCTCCCAAGTGGCCTCTGCCGCTCCTGAAGCTTTCTTT.

The chain recombines TRBV6-5 with TRBJ1-2, with a tentative D call TRBD1 (6 bases). The germline V gene encodes CDR1 MNHEY and CDR2 SVGAGI. V was clipped by 6 bases and J by 4 bases, with 9 bases between them. The CDR3 sequence is 12 residues long. In nucleotides, the CDR3 is TGTGCCAGCAGGGCCAGGGGCTATGGCTACACCTTC. Encoded protein: CASRARGYGYTF.